The TCR beta chain described here comes from a study of blood T cell repertoires in COVID-19. The V gene's germline CDR1 is SQVTM and CDR2 ANQGSEA. J was trimmed by 0 bases and V by 1 base; bases with no gene match: 6. The CDR3 runs 16 residues. Sequencing was performed with immunoSEQ multiplex PCR; in TCRdb, only in-frame clones are kept and a portion is missing. The sample contains 70,000 to 100,000 clones, approximately 90% of which appear only once. The genes are TRBV29-1 and TRBJ2-1; 7 bases align to TRBD1. The receptor was isolated from a man in his 60s with acute or convalescent COVID-19. The sample comprised peripheral blood. The CDR3 loop is CSVEAPPGGSYNEQFF. The CDR3, as DNA: TGCAGCGTTGAAGCCCCACCAGGGGGCTCCTACAATGAGCAGTTCTTC.